The rows below give T cell receptor beta chains drawn from one sample of a study of blood T cell repertoires in COVID-19. Using immunoSEQ multiplex PCR, the repertoire was profiled, and TCRdb retains in-frame clones only, with some absent. This repertoire shows some 220,000 clones, 80% to 95% found once; its top ten account for more than 0.8%. The sequencing sample was made of peripheral blood. Every receptor here comes from a man aged 30 to 39 with COVID-19, enrolled during active disease. CDR3s include the opening cysteine and the closing phenylalanine or tryptophan. Each record gives: clone size, V gene, J gene, D gene, CDR3 DNA, CDR3 protein. D genes are given only for firm matches. Size is stated for part of the rows, as once, few or many counts, or as a class when the clone is expanded.

clone size: few
V gene: TRBV18
J gene: TRBJ1-2
D gene: TRBD1
CDR3 DNA: TGTGCCAGCTCAACCAAAAAATTAGACAGGGCCACTAACTATGGCTACACCTTC
CDR3 protein: CASSTKKLDRATNYGYTF

clone size: -
V gene: TRBV24-1
J gene: TRBJ2-1
D gene: TRBD2
CDR3 DNA: TGTGCCACCGCACCGGGACTAGCGGGGTGGAATGAGCAGTTCTTC
CDR3 protein: CATAPGLAGWNEQFF

clone size: -
V gene: TRBV7-6
J gene: TRBJ2-1
D gene: TRBD2
CDR3 DNA: TGTGCCAGCAGCTCAACTAGCGGGGGGCCGTATGAGCAGTTCTTC
CDR3 protein: CASSSTSGGPYEQFF

clone size: -
V gene: TRBV3-1/TRBV3-2
J gene: TRBJ1-4
D gene: -
CDR3 DNA: TGTGCCAGCAGCCAAGGGGTACAGGCAACTAATGAAAAACTGTTTTTT
CDR3 protein: CASSQGVQATNEKLFF

clone size: -
V gene: TRBV16
J gene: TRBJ2-2
D gene: TRBD2
CDR3 DNA: TGTGCCAGCAGCCTTATGGGACTAGCGGGGAACACCGGGGAGCTGTTTTTT
CDR3 protein: CASSLMGLAGNTGELFF

clone size: -
V gene: TRBV10-3
J gene: TRBJ1-4
D gene: -
CDR3 DNA: TGTGCCATCAGTGGTGAGAATGAAAAACTGTTTTTT
CDR3 protein: CAISGENEKLFF

clone size: -
V gene: TRBV7-2
J gene: TRBJ1-5
D gene: TRBD1
CDR3 DNA: TGTGCCAGCAGCTTGGCGGGACAGGGCGTTTTTAACAATCAGCCCCAGCATTTT
CDR3 protein: CASSLAGQGVFNNQPQHF

clone size: -
V gene: TRBV24-1
J gene: TRBJ2-3
D gene: TRBD1
CDR3 DNA: TGTGCCACCAGTGACCCTGGACAGGGATGGCCAGATACGCAGTATTTT
CDR3 protein: CATSDPGQGWPDTQYF

clone size: -
V gene: TRBV20-1
J gene: TRBJ1-1
D gene: -
CDR3 DNA: TGCAGTGCTACGAGGATGGAAGCTTTCTTT
CDR3 protein: CSATRMEAFF

clone size: -
V gene: TRBV15
J gene: TRBJ1-2
D gene: TRBD1
CDR3 DNA: TGTGCCACCAGCAGAGAGACACAGGGGTCTGGCTACACCTTC
CDR3 protein: CATSRETQGSGYTF

clone size: -
V gene: TRBV2
J gene: TRBJ1-2
D gene: TRBD1
CDR3 DNA: TGTGCCAGCTTAGGACAGGACGCCTATGGCTACACCTTC
CDR3 protein: CASLGQDAYGYTF

clone size: -
V gene: TRBV7-9
J gene: TRBJ1-2
D gene: TRBD1
CDR3 DNA: TGTGCCAGCAGCTTAATGGATGATGAGGGGGCTCGGTATGGCTACACCTTC
CDR3 protein: CASSLMDDEGARYGYTF

clone size: -
V gene: TRBV19
J gene: TRBJ1-6
D gene: TRBD1
CDR3 DNA: TGTGCCAGTAGTACCCGGACAGGGAGCTTCTATAATTCACCCCTCCACTTT
CDR3 protein: CASSTRTGSFYNSPLHF

clone size: -
V gene: TRBV6-5
J gene: TRBJ1-1
D gene: -
CDR3 DNA: TGTGCCAGCAGTTACGTAGGGGGAAACACTGAAGCTTTCTTT
CDR3 protein: CASSYVGGNTEAFF

clone size: -
V gene: TRBV11-2
J gene: TRBJ1-6
D gene: -
CDR3 DNA: TGTGCCAGCAGCTTCAACGGGGGGAATAATTCACCCCTCCACTTT
CDR3 protein: CASSFNGGNNSPLHF

clone size: -
V gene: TRBV9
J gene: TRBJ1-3
D gene: -
CDR3 DNA: TGTGCCAGCAGCCCTCATGGGGGGGGCTCTGGAAACACCATATATTTT
CDR3 protein: CASSPHGGGSGNTIYF

clone size: once
V gene: TRBV6-5
J gene: TRBJ1-3
D gene: -
CDR3 DNA: TGTGCCAGTGGACAGGGAAACACCATATATTTT
CDR3 protein: CASGQGNTIYF

clone size: -
V gene: TRBV6-1
J gene: TRBJ2-3
D gene: -
CDR3 DNA: TGTGCCAGCAGTGAAAATCTTTATACGCAGTATTTT
CDR3 protein: CASSENLYTQYF

clone size: -
V gene: TRBV7-9
J gene: TRBJ1-2
D gene: -
CDR3 DNA: TGTGCCAGCAGCTTAGACTTTGGCTACACCTTC
CDR3 protein: CASSLDFGYTF

clone size: -
V gene: TRBV5-1
J gene: TRBJ2-2
D gene: -
CDR3 DNA: TGCGCCAGCAGCCTGCGGACGGGGGACCCCACCGGGGAGCTGTTTTTT
CDR3 protein: CASSLRTGDPTGELFF

clone size: -
V gene: TRBV6-2/TRBV6-3
J gene: TRBJ2-5
D gene: TRBD1
CDR3 DNA: TGTGCCAGCAGCCCGACCGGACAGGGGGAGACCCAGTACTTC
CDR3 protein: CASSPTGQGETQYF

clone size: -
V gene: TRBV5-1
J gene: TRBJ2-3
D gene: TRBD2
CDR3 DNA: TGCGCCAGCAGCTTGGAGGCAGCGGGGGGCACAGATACGCAGTATTTT
CDR3 protein: CASSLEAAGGTDTQYF

clone size: -
V gene: TRBV11-2
J gene: TRBJ2-5
D gene: TRBD1
CDR3 DNA: TGTGCCAGCAGCCGTAACAGGGGCCAGACCCAGTACTTC
CDR3 protein: CASSRNRGQTQYF

clone size: -
V gene: TRBV5-1
J gene: TRBJ2-3
D gene: TRBD2
CDR3 DNA: TGCGCCAGCAGCTTGGTAGCGGGGGCCTTCACAGATACGCAGTATTTT
CDR3 protein: CASSLVAGAFTDTQYF

clone size: -
V gene: TRBV11-2
J gene: TRBJ1-5
D gene: -
CDR3 DNA: TGTGCCAGCAGCTTAGTTGCCAGGAAAAGCAATCAGCCCCAGCATTTT
CDR3 protein: CASSLVARKSNQPQHF

clone size: -
V gene: TRBV19
J gene: TRBJ1-2
D gene: TRBD1
CDR3 DNA: TGTGCCAGTAGTATGAGGCAGGGGGTTGGCTACACCTTC
CDR3 protein: CASSMRQGVGYTF

clone size: -
V gene: TRBV5-1
J gene: TRBJ2-2
D gene: TRBD1
CDR3 DNA: TGCGCCAGCAGCTTAGGGACAGAGGGCACCGGGGAGCTGTTTTTT
CDR3 protein: CASSLGTEGTGELFF

clone size: -
V gene: TRBV4-1
J gene: TRBJ1-2
D gene: -
CDR3 DNA: TGCGCCAGCAGCCAAGAAGACTCAAGAGGGCGCGGCTACACCTTC
CDR3 protein: CASSQEDSRGRGYTF

clone size: -
V gene: TRBV19
J gene: TRBJ2-1
D gene: -
CDR3 DNA: TGTGCCAGTCAGCAGGGATGGTCCTACGATGAGCAGTTCTTC
CDR3 protein: CASQQGWSYDEQFF

clone size: -
V gene: TRBV19
J gene: TRBJ1-6
D gene: -
CDR3 DNA: TGTGCCAGTAGGACAGGATTTAATTCACCCCTCCACTTT
CDR3 protein: CASRTGFNSPLHF

clone size: -
V gene: TRBV12-5
J gene: TRBJ1-2
D gene: TRBD1
CDR3 DNA: TGTGCTAGTGGTTTGGTAAAGACAGGGAAAGAAGGCTACACCTTC
CDR3 protein: CASGLVKTGKEGYTF

clone size: -
V gene: TRBV6-5
J gene: TRBJ2-2
D gene: TRBD1
CDR3 DNA: TGTGCCAGCAGTTACGCAACCGGGACAGGGCCCGGGGAGCTGTTTTTT
CDR3 protein: CASSYATGTGPGELFF

clone size: -
V gene: TRBV5-1
J gene: TRBJ1-4
D gene: TRBD1
CDR3 DNA: TGCGCCAGCAGTCGACAGGGCCGTGAAGAAAAACTGTTTTTT
CDR3 protein: CASSRQGREEKLFF

clone size: -
V gene: TRBV6-5
J gene: TRBJ2-7
D gene: TRBD1
CDR3 DNA: TGTGCCAGCAGTTACTCTACAGGGGGCCCCTACGAGCAGTACTTC
CDR3 protein: CASSYSTGGPYEQYF

clone size: -
V gene: TRBV6-1
J gene: TRBJ1-1
D gene: -
CDR3 DNA: TGTGCCAGCAGTGAAGCCCCCGGGATGAACACTGAAGCTTTCTTT
CDR3 protein: CASSEAPGMNTEAFF

clone size: once
V gene: TRBV5-3
J gene: TRBJ1-5
D gene: -
CDR3 DNA: TGTGCCAGAAGCTCTCCCCGTCGAAGGGGAAGCAATCAGCCCCAGCATTTT
CDR3 protein: CARSSPRRRGSNQPQHF

clone size: -
V gene: TRBV7-9
J gene: TRBJ1-6
D gene: TRBD1
CDR3 DNA: TGTGCCAGCAGCTTGGTACAGGGGGACTCACCCCTCCACTTT
CDR3 protein: CASSLVQGDSPLHF

clone size: -
V gene: TRBV2
J gene: TRBJ1-1
D gene: -
CDR3 DNA: TGTGCCAGCCAGGGTTCAGGGGTCGCTGAAGCTTTCTTT
CDR3 protein: CASQGSGVAEAFF

clone size: -
V gene: TRBV18
J gene: TRBJ1-2
D gene: TRBD1
CDR3 DNA: TGTGCCAGCTCATCTCGGACAGGGGGGGACTATGGCTACACCTTC
CDR3 protein: CASSSRTGGDYGYTF

clone size: -
V gene: TRBV9
J gene: TRBJ2-7
D gene: -
CDR3 DNA: TGTGCCAGCAGCCCCCAAAGCGGGCCCTCCTACGAGCAGTACTTC
CDR3 protein: CASSPQSGPSYEQYF

clone size: -
V gene: TRBV2
J gene: TRBJ2-3
D gene: -
CDR3 DNA: TGTGCCAGCAACCAAGCCGGGACACTTAGCACAGATACGCAGTATTTT
CDR3 protein: CASNQAGTLSTDTQYF

clone size: -
V gene: TRBV14
J gene: TRBJ2-1
D gene: TRBD1
CDR3 DNA: TGTGCCAGCAGCCTCCTTACAGGGGTAAGCAATGAGCAGTTCTTC
CDR3 protein: CASSLLTGVSNEQFF

clone size: -
V gene: TRBV7-2
J gene: TRBJ1-6
D gene: TRBD1
CDR3 DNA: TGTGCCAGCAGCTTAGCGGGACAGGGGCATTCACCCCTCCACTTT
CDR3 protein: CASSLAGQGHSPLHF

clone size: -
V gene: TRBV2
J gene: TRBJ2-7
D gene: -
CDR3 DNA: TGTGCCAGCACGTACTCCTACGAGCAGTACTTC
CDR3 protein: CASTYSYEQYF

clone size: -
V gene: TRBV2
J gene: TRBJ1-4
D gene: -
CDR3 DNA: TGTGCCAGCAGCGGACAGAACGATAATGAAAAACTGTTTTTT
CDR3 protein: CASSGQNDNEKLFF

clone size: -
V gene: TRBV13
J gene: TRBJ1-4
D gene: -
CDR3 DNA: TGTGCCAGCAGCTCAGGGGAGAGGGATGAAAAACTGTTTTTT
CDR3 protein: CASSSGERDEKLFF

clone size: -
V gene: TRBV11-2
J gene: TRBJ2-7
D gene: -
CDR3 DNA: TGTGCCAGCAGCCGCGGACTGACACCAGCCTACGAGCAGTACTTC
CDR3 protein: CASSRGLTPAYEQYF

clone size: -
V gene: TRBV2
J gene: TRBJ2-5
D gene: -
CDR3 DNA: TGTGCCAGCTCTCGGGGGGCGGGGGAGACCCAGTACTTC
CDR3 protein: CASSRGAGETQYF

clone size: -
V gene: TRBV18
J gene: TRBJ1-1
D gene: TRBD1
CDR3 DNA: TGTGCCAGCTCACCAGGGGTTGTGGGACAGGGTTCTGAAGCTTTCTTT
CDR3 protein: CASSPGVVGQGSEAFF

clone size: -
V gene: TRBV6-5
J gene: TRBJ1-2
D gene: TRBD1
CDR3 DNA: TGTGCCAGCAGTCCCGGACAGGGTGGCTATGGCTACACCTTC
CDR3 protein: CASSPGQGGYGYTF

clone size: -
V gene: TRBV27
J gene: TRBJ2-5
D gene: TRBD2
CDR3 DNA: TGTGCCAGCAGGATTAGCGGGGGGGTAGAGACCCAGTACTTC
CDR3 protein: CASRISGGVETQYF

clone size: -
V gene: TRBV4-1
J gene: TRBJ1-6
D gene: -
CDR3 DNA: TGCGCCAGCAGCCAAGACTCAGCCGGGACATGGGCCCCACCCCTCCACTTT
CDR3 protein: CASSQDSAGTWAPPLHF

clone size: -
V gene: TRBV6-5
J gene: TRBJ1-5
D gene: -
CDR3 DNA: TGTGCCACCTCCAAAGTCCCGGCCCGTGGACTGCATTTT
CDR3 protein: CATSKVPARGLHF